This T cell receptor beta chain was sequenced for a study of identical twins. Turning to this clonotype: The antigen is unknown.

Study-level results: Models came in too low on out-of-frame TCR alpha sharing in monozygotic twins.

TCRdb reprocessed the 5' RACE reads via MiXCR and lists one record per CDR3 protein. The sample includes 450,000 or so distinct CDR3 sequences, 13% to 15% seen only once; the top ten take approximately 1%. These data also featured in a second study, about yellow fever vaccine responses in identical twins.

The sample taken for sequencing was CD4+ T cells sorted from blood. This TCR was recovered from a woman in her late teens or twenties in good health.

For the CDR3, the DNA is TGTGCCATCAGTGGAGGCGGTGGGGTCGAGCAGTACTTC. Amino acids: CAISGGGGVEQYF. This chain uses TRBV10-3 with TRBJ2-7, with D uncertain. The V and J ends lost 4 bases and 6 bases respectively, with 13 bases between them. The CDR3 covers 13 residues. Germline CDR1 is ENHRY and CDR2 is SYGVKD.